A selection of T cell receptor beta chains follows, all from one sample in a study of control samples from healthy donors and cancer patients. Method: immunoSEQ multiplex PCR; TCRdb's copy keeps in-frame clones and lacks some. The data hold roughly 90,000 clones, with 90% to 95% observed a single time. Sequencing input: blood. These receptors were obtained from a woman aged 25-40 years in good health. Both conserved end residues are part of each CDR3. A D gene is named only where the DNA matches it firmly. Clone size appears in some rows only: once, few, many, or a class for an expanded clone.

CDR3 DNA,CDR3 protein,J gene,V gene,D gene,clone size
TGTGCCAGCAGTTACACCCGGGACAGGGGCAATTCACCCCTCCACTTT,CASSYTRDRGNSPLHF,TRBJ1-6,TRBV6-5,TRBD1,.
TGTGCCAGCAGCCGGGACAGGGACCAGCCCCAGCATTTT,CASSRDRDQPQHF,TRBJ1-5,TRBV5-8,TRBD1,.
TGTGCCAGCAGCTTACGGGGAGTAACAGGATATAATTCACCCCTCCACTTT,CASSLRGVTGYNSPLHF,TRBJ1-6,TRBV7-6,.,.
TGTGCCAGCAGCGATCGGGGGGGCCGTGGCGAGCAGTACTTC,CASSDRGGRGEQYF,TRBJ2-7,TRBV11-3,TRBD2,once
TGTGCTAGTGCCCCCACAAGTAACTATGGCTACACCTTC,CASAPTSNYGYTF,TRBJ1-2,TRBV12-5,.,.
TGTGCCAGCTCACCAGGGATCACTGGAAACACCATATATTTT,CASSPGITGNTIYF,TRBJ1-3,TRBV18,.,.
TGTGCCAGTAGTATCCGGGAATTGACTGAAGCTTTCTTT,CASSIRELTEAFF,TRBJ1-1,TRBV19,.,.
TGTGCCAGCAGTGATAGGGCTAACTATGGCTACACCTTC,CASSDRANYGYTF,TRBJ1-2,TRBV2,.,.
TGCGCCAGCAGCGAGCCTGTCGGGGAAGACACTGAAGCTTTCTTT,CASSEPVGEDTEAFF,TRBJ1-1,TRBV5-1,.,once
TGTGCCACCCGACTCGAAACTTACAATGAGCAGTTCTTC,CATRLETYNEQFF,TRBJ2-1,TRBV10-3,.,once
TGTGCCAGCAGCCACAACAGGGCCCCTAACTATGGCTACACCTTC,CASSHNRAPNYGYTF,TRBJ1-2,TRBV14,.,.
TGTGCCAGCAGCTCTAGCGGGCAAGATACGCAGTATTTT,CASSSSGQDTQYF,TRBJ2-3,TRBV13,TRBD2,.
TGCGCCAGCAGCCAAGATAGGAGTGGTTCGGGGAACACTGAAGCTTTCTTT,CASSQDRSGSGNTEAFF,TRBJ1-1,TRBV4-1,.,once
TGTGCCAGCAGCCCGGGAGGAGACTATGGCTACACCTTC,CASSPGGDYGYTF,TRBJ1-2,TRBV7-3,.,.
TGTGCCAGCAGTGAAATGCCGGGACAGGACAATCAGCCCCAGCATTTT,CASSEMPGQDNQPQHF,TRBJ1-5,TRBV6-1,TRBD1,.
TGTGCCAGCAGCCCTGAGGCTAGCGGTGCCTACGAGCAGTACTTC,CASSPEASGAYEQYF,TRBJ2-7,TRBV3-1/TRBV3-2,TRBD2,.
TGTGCCAGCAGCGGATATGGGGGGTCGGTGAACACTGAAGCTTTCTTT,CASSGYGGSVNTEAFF,TRBJ1-1,TRBV9,.,.
TGCGCCAGCAGCGAGGCAGGGCCTGGAAACACCATATATTTT,CASSEAGPGNTIYF,TRBJ1-3,TRBV5-1,.,.
TGTGCCAGCAGCTTCCCGGACCCCGGGACGGACCTTTCGCGGCCCCAGCATTTT,CASSFPDPGTDLSRPQHF,TRBJ1-5,TRBV12-1,.,.
TGTGCCAGTAGTCTTGGACTAGCCTCAGATACGCAGTATTTT,CASSLGLASDTQYF,TRBJ2-3,TRBV19,TRBD2,.
TGTGCCAGCAGCCAAGGACTAGCGGGACCGTATGAGCAGTTCTTC,CASSQGLAGPYEQFF,TRBJ2-1,TRBV3-1/TRBV3-2,TRBD2,.
TGCGCCAGCAGTCCGGGACTGGAGGGTGGTGAGCAGTTCTTC,CASSPGLEGGEQFF,TRBJ2-1,TRBV5-1,.,.
TGTGCCAGCAGCTTGGAGGGACTCCAAGAGACCCAGTACTTC,CASSLEGLQETQYF,TRBJ2-5,TRBV5-4,.,.
TGTGCCAGCAGCGTAGAAGGAGTAGCGGTTCTCACAGATACGCAGTATTTT,CASSVEGVAVLTDTQYF,TRBJ2-3,TRBV9,.,.
TGCGCCAGCAGCTACGGACAGCCGACAGATACGCAGTATTTT,CASSYGQPTDTQYF,TRBJ2-3,TRBV5-1,.,.
TGTGCCAGTAGTCCAGGGGGGGGGCGCAACACAGATACGCAGTATTTT,CASSPGGGRNTDTQYF,TRBJ2-3,TRBV19,.,.
TGTGCCAGCAGCTCCATTGGACAGGGGGATCAGCCCCAGCATTTT,CASSSIGQGDQPQHF,TRBJ1-5,TRBV6-5,TRBD1,.
TGCGCCAGCACTGACTACACCTTC,CASTDYTF,TRBJ1-2,TRBV23-1,.,.
TGCGCCAGCAGCTTGGGTGCCGGGGGTAGCGGGATAAGCGAGCAGTACTTC,CASSLGAGGSGISEQYF,TRBJ2-7,TRBV5-1,TRBD2,.
TGTGCCAGCAGCCAAGATCAGAGGGGCCCCTACAATGAGCAGTTCTTC,CASSQDQRGPYNEQFF,TRBJ2-1,TRBV3-1/TRBV3-2,.,.
TGTGCCAGCTCAGTCACCCAGGGCCTCTCTGGAAACACCATATATTTT,CASSVTQGLSGNTIYF,TRBJ1-3,TRBV18,.,.
TGTGCCACCAGTGATCCCCGGGGGGGGGACGGAAACACCATATATTTT,CATSDPRGGDGNTIYF,TRBJ1-3,TRBV24-1,.,.
TGCGCCAGCCATTATAGCGGGCGCTCCTACAATGAGCAGTTCTTC,CASHYSGRSYNEQFF,TRBJ2-1,TRBV5-1,TRBD2,once
TGCGCCAGCAGCCGGGATTATAGTGATGGCTACACCTTC,CASSRDYSDGYTF,TRBJ1-2,TRBV5-1,.,.
TGTGCCAGCAGTCCCTACAGGGGGCTCACTGAAGCTTTCTTT,CASSPYRGLTEAFF,TRBJ1-1,TRBV27,TRBD1,.
TGCGCCAGCAGTTATAACGACAGGGGAGCTCAGTATGGCTACACCTTC,CASSYNDRGAQYGYTF,TRBJ1-2,TRBV5-1,TRBD1,once
TGTGCCAGCAGTTACCCCTCGCAGACTAGCCTTAGGGACAATGAGCAGTTCTTC,CASSYPSQTSLRDNEQFF,TRBJ2-1,TRBV6-2/TRBV6-3,TRBD2,.
TGTGCCAGCAGCTTACAGGGGTACGGCTACACCTTC,CASSLQGYGYTF,TRBJ1-2,TRBV11-3,.,.
TGTGCCTGGAGTACTCTCACAGGGGATGGATCACCCCTCCACTTT,CAWSTLTGDGSPLHF,TRBJ1-6,TRBV30,TRBD1,.
TGTGCCAGCAGTGAAAACTTCCACAATGAGCAGTTCTTC,CASSENFHNEQFF,TRBJ2-1,TRBV6-1,.,few
TGTGCCAGCAGCTTCCGGCAGCGCGGGGAAGCTTTCTTT,CASSFRQRGEAFF,TRBJ1-1,TRBV5-6,.,.
TGTGCCAGCAGTTTGGGTGATCAGCCCCAGCATTTT,CASSLGDQPQHF,TRBJ1-5,TRBV12-3/TRBV12-4,.,.
TGCAGCGTTGTTTTCGGGGGGCAGGACTATGGCTACACCTTC,CSVVFGGQDYGYTF,TRBJ1-2,TRBV29-1,.,.
TGTGCCAGTAGTGGAGCGGGGGGTGTGGCAGATACGCAGTATTTT,CASSGAGGVADTQYF,TRBJ2-3,TRBV19,TRBD2,.
TGTGCCAGTAGCCTCGGGTGGCGGACTAGCACAGATACGCAGTATTTT,CASSLGWRTSTDTQYF,TRBJ2-3,TRBV19,.,once